Listed below are T cell receptor beta chains from one sample, sequenced in a study of response to subunit inactivated influenza vaccine. Each CDR3 protein is one row after TCRdb ran MiXCR on the RT-PCR reads. The sample has roughly 700,000 distinct CDR3 sequences; roughly 14% are singletons. The specimen comprised PBMCs from blood, sampled approximately 13 days after vaccination. The receptors here all came from a man aged 45-60 years who received an inactivated influenza vaccine. Each CDR3 is given with its conserved first and last residue. A D gene is named only where the DNA matches it firmly. A row's size may be missing; if present it is once, few, many or a size class.

cdr3_nt cdr3_aa clone_size j_call d_call v_call
TGTGCCAGCTCACCGAAAACAGGAGCCTCAGGAAACACCATATATTTT CASSPKTGASGNTIYF few TRBJ1-3 NA TRBV18
TGTGCCAGCAGCCCCGGGGCGGGCAATCAGCCCCAGCATTTT CASSPGAGNQPQHF many TRBJ1-5 NA TRBV9
TGTGCCAGCAGCGGGACTAGCGTCAAGCCCGGGGAGCTGTTTTTT CASSGTSVKPGELFF few TRBJ2-2 TRBD2 TRBV7-8
TGTGCCAGCAGCGTAGGGCACAGGGGATACGAGCAGTACTTC CASSVGHRGYEQYF few TRBJ2-7 TRBD1 TRBV11-2
TGTGCCAGCAGCCAAGAGAGCGGGAATGGGTTCGGGTTCTTC CASSQESGNGFGFF few TRBJ2-1 TRBD2 TRBV4-2
TGCGCCAGCAGCTCCTGGGCTGGCCGAACCTACAATGAGCAGTTCTTC CASSSWAGRTYNEQFF NA TRBJ2-1 NA TRBV4-1
TGTGCCAGCAGCCCGACGGTTGGTTCACAAGAGACCCAGTACTTC CASSPTVGSQETQYF few TRBJ2-5 NA TRBV7-2
TGCAGCGTTGAACATAGCCGGGTAGCGGGGGAAGAGACCCAGTACTTC CSVEHSRVAGEETQYF many TRBJ2-5 TRBD2 TRBV29-1
TGTGCCAGCAGTTACTACGCAGGGCGGCAAGAGACCCAGTACTTC CASSYYAGRQETQYF few TRBJ2-5 NA TRBV6-5
TGTGCCAGCAGCTTCAGGGCCAATGAGCAGTTCTTC CASSFRANEQFF many TRBJ2-1 NA TRBV7-9
TGCAGCGTTGATCAAACTAGCGGAGGACGCACAGATACGCAGTATTTT CSVDQTSGGRTDTQYF many TRBJ2-3 TRBD2 TRBV29-1
TGTGCCAGCTCACCATCGACGAGATTGGAGCGCAGCTCCTACAATGAGCAGTTCTTC CASSPSTRLERSSYNEQFF NA TRBJ2-1 NA TRBV18
TGTGCCAGCAGCCAGTCTCCGGGTTCTTCCCAGCATTTT CASSQSPGSSQHF many TRBJ1-5 NA TRBV3-1
TGTGCCAGCAGCTTGTCGACTAGCGGGGGGGCCTTTGATACGCAGTATTTT CASSLSTSGGAFDTQYF NA TRBJ2-3 TRBD2 TRBV5-6
TGTGCTAGTGGGTCAGGGGCGAGGGAGCAGTACTTC CASGSGAREQYF NA TRBJ2-7 NA TRBV12-5
TGTGCCACCAGTGATTTAAGAGCAGATACGCAGTATTTT CATSDLRADTQYF NA TRBJ2-3 NA TRBV24-1
TGTGCCAGCAGCCACCAAGGAGTCGATGAGCAGTTCTTC CASSHQGVDEQFF few TRBJ2-1 NA TRBV27
TGCGCCAGCAGCCTCCTTCAGACTAGCGGGGGGGCCTATGAGCAGTTCTTC CASSLLQTSGGAYEQFF few TRBJ2-1 TRBD2 TRBV5-1
TGTGCCACTAGGAGGGGGTCCTCGTACGAGCAGTACTTC CATRRGSSYEQYF few TRBJ2-7 NA TRBV3-1
TGTGCCTGGGATAGGTCCGGGGCCAACGTCCTGACTTTC CAWDRSGANVLTF NA TRBJ2-6 NA TRBV30
TGTGCCAGCAGCGTACAGTCTGGCACCGGGGAGCTGTTTTTT CASSVQSGTGELFF NA TRBJ2-2 NA TRBV9
TGCAGTGCTAGAGGGGCAGGGGTCCACGAGCAGTACTTC CSARGAGVHEQYF NA TRBJ2-7 NA TRBV20-1
TGTGCCAGCAGCGTTGAGGGGGCCTCCTACAATGAGCAGTTCTTC CASSVEGASYNEQFF NA TRBJ2-1 TRBD1 TRBV7-9
TGTGCCAGCAGTGGGCCGCCGGGTGGGACAGGGCCATGGGAGCAGTACTTC CASSGPPGGTGPWEQYF few TRBJ2-7 TRBD1 TRBV6-1
TGTGCCAGCAGTGATAGAGGACTAGCGTCCCATGAGCAGTTCTTC CASSDRGLASHEQFF NA TRBJ2-1 TRBD2 TRBV25-1
TGTGCCAGCAGTGGGCCGGACAGGGCAATTGCCGGGGAGCTGTTTTTT CASSGPDRAIAGELFF few TRBJ2-2 TRBD1 TRBV12-3/TRBV12-4
TGTGCCACCAGTGGAGGGCCGGGACTAGCTATCAATGAGCAGTTCTTC CATSGGPGLAINEQFF few TRBJ2-1 TRBD2 TRBV24-1
TGTGCCAGCAGCCAAGATCACGGGGGACAGGTCTACAACTATGGCTACACCTTC CASSQDHGGQVYNYGYTF many TRBJ1-2 TRBD1 TRBV3-1
TGCAGCGCCGCACGCAGCCCGGGCCAAGAGACCCAGTACTTC CSAARSPGQETQYF NA TRBJ2-5 NA TRBV29-1
TGTGCCAGTAGTAGCGCGGGAGGACAGGGGGCTTTTGAAGCTTTCTTT CASSSAGGQGAFEAFF few TRBJ1-1 TRBD1 TRBV19
TGTGCCAGCAGGAGAGGGGGGTACCAAGAGACCCAGTACTTC CASRRGGYQETQYF NA TRBJ2-5 NA TRBV11-3
TGTGCCAGCAGTCAGCGGGTCTACAATGAGCAGTTCTTC CASSQRVYNEQFF NA TRBJ2-1 NA TRBV28
TGTGCCACCAGTGACCGGGGACTAGAGTCCTACAATGAGCAGTTCTTC CATSDRGLESYNEQFF NA TRBJ2-1 TRBD2 TRBV24-1
TGTGCCAGCAGCTTATTTAGACCGGACCGGAACACTGAAGCTTTCTTT CASSLFRPDRNTEAFF NA TRBJ1-1 NA TRBV21-1
TGTGCCACCAGTGATACCAGGGGTACCGGGGAGCTGTTTTTT CATSDTRGTGELFF NA TRBJ2-2 NA TRBV24-1
TGTGCCAGCAGTCCCGTGGTACAGCTCTACAATGAGCAGTTCTTC CASSPVVQLYNEQFF NA TRBJ2-1 NA TRBV27
TGCGCCAGCAGCCTTGCCGGGGAAGGAGGCTACACCTTC CASSLAGEGGYTF many TRBJ1-2 NA TRBV5-1
TGTGCCAGCAGCTTAGGGCTAGGTTCCGTCTTCCCGGAGACCCAGTACTTC CASSLGLGSVFPETQYF few TRBJ2-5 NA TRBV7-6
TGTGCCATCATGGGGACCGAGAACACCGGGGAGCTGTTTTTT CAIMGTENTGELFF NA TRBJ2-2 NA TRBV10-3
TGCAGCGTTTCCGGGACAGAGAATCAGCCCCAGCATTTT CSVSGTENQPQHF NA TRBJ1-5 TRBD1 TRBV29-1
TGTGCCAGCGACCAGGGACAGGGGTACGAGCAGTACTTC CASDQGQGYEQYF NA TRBJ2-7 TRBD1 TRBV19
TGCAGTGCTAGAGATAATCGTGCCCTGACCTACGAGCAGTACTTC CSARDNRALTYEQYF few TRBJ2-7 NA TRBV20-1
TGTGCCAGCAGTGACTCGACCCTGGGGACAGATACGCAGTATTTT CASSDSTLGTDTQYF few TRBJ2-3 NA TRBV2